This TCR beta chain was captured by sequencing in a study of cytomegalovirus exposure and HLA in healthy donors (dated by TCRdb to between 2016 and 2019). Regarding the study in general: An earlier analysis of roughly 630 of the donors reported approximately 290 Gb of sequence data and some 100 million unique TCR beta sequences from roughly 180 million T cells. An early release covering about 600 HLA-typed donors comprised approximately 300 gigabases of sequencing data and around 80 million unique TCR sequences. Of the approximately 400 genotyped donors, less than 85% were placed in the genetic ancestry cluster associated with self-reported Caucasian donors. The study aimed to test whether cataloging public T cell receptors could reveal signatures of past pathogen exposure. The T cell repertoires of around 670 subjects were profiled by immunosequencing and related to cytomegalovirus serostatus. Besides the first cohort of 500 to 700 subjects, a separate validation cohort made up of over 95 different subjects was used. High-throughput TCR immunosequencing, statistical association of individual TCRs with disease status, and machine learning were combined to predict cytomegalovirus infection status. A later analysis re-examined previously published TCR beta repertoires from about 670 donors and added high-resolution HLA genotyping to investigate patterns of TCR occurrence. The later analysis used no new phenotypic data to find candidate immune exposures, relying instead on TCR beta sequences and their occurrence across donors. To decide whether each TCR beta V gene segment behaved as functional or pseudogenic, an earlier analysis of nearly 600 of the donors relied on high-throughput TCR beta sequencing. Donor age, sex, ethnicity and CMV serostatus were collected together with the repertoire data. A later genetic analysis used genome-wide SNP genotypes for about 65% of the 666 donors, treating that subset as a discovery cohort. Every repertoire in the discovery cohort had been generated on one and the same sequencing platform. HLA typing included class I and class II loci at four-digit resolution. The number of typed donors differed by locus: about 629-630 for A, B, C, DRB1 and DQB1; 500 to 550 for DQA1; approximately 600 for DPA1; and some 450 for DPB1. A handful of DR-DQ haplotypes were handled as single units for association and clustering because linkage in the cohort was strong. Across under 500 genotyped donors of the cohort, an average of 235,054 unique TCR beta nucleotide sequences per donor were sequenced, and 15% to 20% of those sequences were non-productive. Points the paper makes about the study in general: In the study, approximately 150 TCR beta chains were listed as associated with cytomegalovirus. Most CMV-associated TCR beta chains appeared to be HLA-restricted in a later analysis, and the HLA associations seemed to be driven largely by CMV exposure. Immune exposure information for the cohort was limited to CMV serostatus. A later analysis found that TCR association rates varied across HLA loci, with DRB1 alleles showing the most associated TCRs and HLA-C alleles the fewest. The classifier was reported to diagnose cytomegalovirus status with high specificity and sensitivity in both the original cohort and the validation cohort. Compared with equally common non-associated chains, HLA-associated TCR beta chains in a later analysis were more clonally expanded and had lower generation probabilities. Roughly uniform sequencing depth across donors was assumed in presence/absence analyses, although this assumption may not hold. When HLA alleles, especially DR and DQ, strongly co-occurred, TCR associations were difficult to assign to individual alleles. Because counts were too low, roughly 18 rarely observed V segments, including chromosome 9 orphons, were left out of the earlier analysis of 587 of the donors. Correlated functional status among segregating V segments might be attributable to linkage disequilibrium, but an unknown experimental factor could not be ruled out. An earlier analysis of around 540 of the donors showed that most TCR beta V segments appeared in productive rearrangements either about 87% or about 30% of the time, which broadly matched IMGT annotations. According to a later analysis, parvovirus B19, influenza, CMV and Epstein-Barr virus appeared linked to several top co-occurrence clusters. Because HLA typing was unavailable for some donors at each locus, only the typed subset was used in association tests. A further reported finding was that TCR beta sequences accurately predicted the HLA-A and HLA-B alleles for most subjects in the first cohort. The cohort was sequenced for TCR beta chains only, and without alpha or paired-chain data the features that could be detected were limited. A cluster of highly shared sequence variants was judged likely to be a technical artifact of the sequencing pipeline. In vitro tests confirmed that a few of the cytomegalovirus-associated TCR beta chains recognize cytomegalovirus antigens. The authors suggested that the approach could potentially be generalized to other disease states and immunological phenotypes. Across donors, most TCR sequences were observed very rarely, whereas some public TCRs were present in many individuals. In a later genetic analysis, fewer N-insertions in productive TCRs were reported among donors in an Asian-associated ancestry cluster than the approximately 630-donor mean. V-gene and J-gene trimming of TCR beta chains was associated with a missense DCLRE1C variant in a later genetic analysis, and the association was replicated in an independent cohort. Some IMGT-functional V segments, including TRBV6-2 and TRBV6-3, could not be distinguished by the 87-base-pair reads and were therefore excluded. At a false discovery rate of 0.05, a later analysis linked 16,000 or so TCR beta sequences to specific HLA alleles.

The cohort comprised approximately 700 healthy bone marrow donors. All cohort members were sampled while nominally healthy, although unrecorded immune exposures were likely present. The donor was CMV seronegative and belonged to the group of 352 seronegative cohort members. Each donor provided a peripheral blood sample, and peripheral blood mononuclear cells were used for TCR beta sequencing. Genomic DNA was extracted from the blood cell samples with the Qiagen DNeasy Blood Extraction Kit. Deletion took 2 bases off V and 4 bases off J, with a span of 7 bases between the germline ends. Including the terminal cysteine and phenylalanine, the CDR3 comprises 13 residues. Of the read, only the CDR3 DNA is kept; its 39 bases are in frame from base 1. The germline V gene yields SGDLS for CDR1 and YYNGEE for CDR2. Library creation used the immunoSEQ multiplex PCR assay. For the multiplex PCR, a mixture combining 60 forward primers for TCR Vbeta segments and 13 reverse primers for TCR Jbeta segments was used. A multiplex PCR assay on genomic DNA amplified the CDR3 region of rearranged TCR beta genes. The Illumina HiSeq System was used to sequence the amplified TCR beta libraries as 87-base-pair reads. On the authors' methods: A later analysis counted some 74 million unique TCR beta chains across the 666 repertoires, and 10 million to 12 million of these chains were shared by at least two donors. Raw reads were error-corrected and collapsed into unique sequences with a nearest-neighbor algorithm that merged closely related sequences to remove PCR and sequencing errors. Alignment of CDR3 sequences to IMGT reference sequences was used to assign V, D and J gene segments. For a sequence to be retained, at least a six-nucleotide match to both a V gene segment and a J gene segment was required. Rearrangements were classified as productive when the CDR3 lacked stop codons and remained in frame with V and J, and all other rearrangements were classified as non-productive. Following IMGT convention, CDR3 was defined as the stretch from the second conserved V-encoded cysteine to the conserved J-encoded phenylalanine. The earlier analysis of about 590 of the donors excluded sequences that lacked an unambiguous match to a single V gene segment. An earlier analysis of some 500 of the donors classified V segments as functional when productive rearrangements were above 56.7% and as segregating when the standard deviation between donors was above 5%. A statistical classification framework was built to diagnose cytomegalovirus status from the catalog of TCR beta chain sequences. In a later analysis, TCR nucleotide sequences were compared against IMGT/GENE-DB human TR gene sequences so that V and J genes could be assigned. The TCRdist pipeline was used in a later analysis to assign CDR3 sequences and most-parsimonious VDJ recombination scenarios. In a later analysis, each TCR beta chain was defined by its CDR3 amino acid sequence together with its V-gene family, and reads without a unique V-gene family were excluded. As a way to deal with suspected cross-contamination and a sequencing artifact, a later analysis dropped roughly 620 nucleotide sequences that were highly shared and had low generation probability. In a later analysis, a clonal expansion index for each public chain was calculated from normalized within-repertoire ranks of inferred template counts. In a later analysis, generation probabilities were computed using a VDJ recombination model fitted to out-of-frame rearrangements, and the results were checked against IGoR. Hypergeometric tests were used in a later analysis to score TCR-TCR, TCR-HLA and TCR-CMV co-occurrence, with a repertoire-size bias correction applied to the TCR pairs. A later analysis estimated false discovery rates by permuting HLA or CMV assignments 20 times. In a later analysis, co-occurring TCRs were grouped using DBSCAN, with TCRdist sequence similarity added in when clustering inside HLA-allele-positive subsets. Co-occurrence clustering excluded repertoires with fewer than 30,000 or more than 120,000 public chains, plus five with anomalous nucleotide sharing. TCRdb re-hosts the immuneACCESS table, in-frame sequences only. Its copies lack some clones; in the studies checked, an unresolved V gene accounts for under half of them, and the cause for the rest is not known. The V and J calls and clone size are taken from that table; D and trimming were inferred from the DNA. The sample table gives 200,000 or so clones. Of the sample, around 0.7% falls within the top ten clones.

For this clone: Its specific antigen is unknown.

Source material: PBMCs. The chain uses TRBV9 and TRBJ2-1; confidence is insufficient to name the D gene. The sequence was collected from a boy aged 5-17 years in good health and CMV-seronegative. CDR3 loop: CASSVDKYNEQFF. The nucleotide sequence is TGTGCCAGCAGCGTTGACAAGTACAATGAGCAGTTCTTC. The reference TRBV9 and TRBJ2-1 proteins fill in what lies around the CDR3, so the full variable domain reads DSGVTQTPKHLITATGQRVTLRCSPRSGDLSVYWYQQSLDQGLQFLIQYYNGEERAKGNILERFSAQQFPDLHSELNLSSLELGDSALYFCASSVDKYNEQFFGPGTRLTVL.